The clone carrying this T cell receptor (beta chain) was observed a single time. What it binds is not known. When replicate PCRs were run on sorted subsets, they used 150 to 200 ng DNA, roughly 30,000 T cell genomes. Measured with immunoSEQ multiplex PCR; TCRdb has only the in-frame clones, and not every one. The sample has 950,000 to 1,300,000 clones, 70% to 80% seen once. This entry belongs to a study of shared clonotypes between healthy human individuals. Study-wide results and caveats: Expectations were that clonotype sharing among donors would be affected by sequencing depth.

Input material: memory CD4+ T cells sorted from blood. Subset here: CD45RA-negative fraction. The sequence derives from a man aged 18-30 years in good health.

CDR3 protein: CASRTGLYSNQPQHF. The CDR3 bases are TGTGCCAGTAGGACAGGCCTTTATAGCAATCAGCCCCAGCATTTT. The gene calls are TRBV19 and TRBJ1-5, with D possibly TRBD1 on 6 matching bases. Germline V gives CDR1 LNHDA, CDR2 SQIVND (reference sequence). The CDR3 totals 15 residues. V shed 6 bases and J shed 0 bases, with 12 bases lying between them.